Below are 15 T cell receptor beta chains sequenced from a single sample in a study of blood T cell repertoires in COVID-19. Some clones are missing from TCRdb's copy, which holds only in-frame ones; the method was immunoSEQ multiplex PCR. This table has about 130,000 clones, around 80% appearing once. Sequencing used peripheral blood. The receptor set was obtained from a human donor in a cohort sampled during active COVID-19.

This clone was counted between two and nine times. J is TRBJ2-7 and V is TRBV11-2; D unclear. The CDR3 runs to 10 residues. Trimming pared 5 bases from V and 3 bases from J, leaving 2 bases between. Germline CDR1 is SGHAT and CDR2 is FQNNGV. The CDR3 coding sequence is TGTGCCAGCAGCCACTACGAGCAGTACTTC. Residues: CASSHYEQYF.

The CDR3: CASSSTGGGTDTQYF. As DNA, the CDR3 is TGTGCCAGCAGCTCAACAGGGGGCGGCACAGATACGCAGTATTTT. The chain carries TRBV7-3 and TRBJ2-3, with 9 bases lining up with TRBD1. This CDR3 is built from 15 residues. Germline V gives CDR1 SGHTA, CDR2 FQGTGA. With V trimmed by 4 bases and J by 1 base, 3 bases remained unmatched. The full variable domain, its missing parts supplied by reference TRBV7-3 and TRBJ2-3, is GAGVSQTPSNKVTEKGKYVELRCDPISGHTALYWYRQSLGQGPEFLIYFQGTGAADDSGLPNDRFFAVRPEGSVSTLKIQRTERGDSAVYLCASSSTGGGTDTQYFGPGTRLTVL.

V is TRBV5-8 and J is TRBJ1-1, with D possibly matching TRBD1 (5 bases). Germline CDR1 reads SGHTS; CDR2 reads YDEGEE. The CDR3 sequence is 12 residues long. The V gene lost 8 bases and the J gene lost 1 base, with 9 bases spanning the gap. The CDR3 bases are TGTGCCAGGGGGCAGCGGAACACTGAAGCTTTCTTT. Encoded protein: CARGQRNTEAFF. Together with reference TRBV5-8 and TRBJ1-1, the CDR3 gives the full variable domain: EAGVTQSPTHLIKTRGQQATLRCSPISGHTSVYWYQQALGLGLQFLLWYDEGEERNRGNFPPRFSGRQFPNYSSELNVNALELEDSALYLCARGQRNTEAFFGQGTRLTVV.

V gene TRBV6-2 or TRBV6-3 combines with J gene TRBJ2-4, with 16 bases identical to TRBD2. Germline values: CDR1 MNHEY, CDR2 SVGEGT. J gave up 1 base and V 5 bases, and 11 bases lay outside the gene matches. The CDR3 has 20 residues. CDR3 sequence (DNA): TGTGCCAGCAGTGCGATCCCGGGACTAGCGGGGGGGCCGGCCAAAAACATTCAGTACTTC. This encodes CASSAIPGLAGGPAKNIQYF.

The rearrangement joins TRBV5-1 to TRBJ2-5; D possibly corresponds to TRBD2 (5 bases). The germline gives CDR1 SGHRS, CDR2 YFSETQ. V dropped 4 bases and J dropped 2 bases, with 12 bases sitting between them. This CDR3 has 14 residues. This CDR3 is CASSATGRQETQYF. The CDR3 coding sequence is TGCGCCAGCAGCGCGACTGGGAGACAAGAGACCCAGTACTTC.

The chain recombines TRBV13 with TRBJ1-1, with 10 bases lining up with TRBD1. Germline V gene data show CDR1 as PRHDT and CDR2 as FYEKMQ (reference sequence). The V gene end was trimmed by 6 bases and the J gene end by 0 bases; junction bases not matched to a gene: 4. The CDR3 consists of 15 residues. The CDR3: CASRAGQGMNTEAFF. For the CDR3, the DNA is TGTGCCAGCAGGGCGGGACAGGGGATGAACACTGAAGCTTTCTTT.

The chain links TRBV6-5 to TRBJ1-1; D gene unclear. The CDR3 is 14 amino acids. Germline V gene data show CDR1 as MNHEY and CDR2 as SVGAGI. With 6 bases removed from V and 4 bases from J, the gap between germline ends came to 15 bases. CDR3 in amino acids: CASRSREVGTEAFF. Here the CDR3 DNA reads TGTGCCAGCAGGAGTAGGGAGGTAGGCACTGAAGCTTTCTTT.

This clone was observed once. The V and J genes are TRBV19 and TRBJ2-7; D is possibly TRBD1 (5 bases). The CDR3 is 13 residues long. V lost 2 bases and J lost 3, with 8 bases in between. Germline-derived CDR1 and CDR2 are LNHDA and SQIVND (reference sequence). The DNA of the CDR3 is TGTGCCAGTAGTATACCAGGGTACTACGAGCAGTACTTC. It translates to CASSIPGYYEQYF.

CDR3 coding DNA: TGTGCCAGCAGCCCCACGGTGGGGCAACGCCCTTTGGGTACGCAGTATTTT. Residues: CASSPTVGQRPLGTQYF. V is TRBV7-9 and J is TRBJ2-3, with a possible D match to TRBD1 (5 bases). Germline values: CDR1 SEHNR, CDR2 FQNEAQ (reference sequence). Trimming pared 5 bases from V and 8 bases from J, leaving 26 bases between. The length of the CDR3 is 17 residues. Looking up the rest from reference TRBV7-9 and TRBJ2-3 gives the full variable domain: DTGVSQNPRHKITKRGQNVTFRCDPISEHNRLYWYRQTLGQGPEFLTYFQNEAQLEKSRLLSDRFSAERPKGSFSTLEIQRTEQGDSAMYLCASSPTVGQRPLGTQYFGPGTRLTVL.

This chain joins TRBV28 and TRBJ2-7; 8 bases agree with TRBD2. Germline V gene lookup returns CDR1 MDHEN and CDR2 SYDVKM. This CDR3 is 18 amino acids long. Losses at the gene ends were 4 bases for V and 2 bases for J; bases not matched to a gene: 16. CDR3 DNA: TGTGCCAGCAGTTCCCCCCGGAGGAAGCGGGGGACCACCTACGAGCAGTACTTC. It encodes CASSSPRRKRGTTYEQYF.

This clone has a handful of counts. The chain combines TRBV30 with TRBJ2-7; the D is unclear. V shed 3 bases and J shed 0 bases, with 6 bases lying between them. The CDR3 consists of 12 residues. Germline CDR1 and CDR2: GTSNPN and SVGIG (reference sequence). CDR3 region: CAWRYSSYEQYF. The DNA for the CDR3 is TGTGCCTGGAGATATAGCTCCTACGAGCAGTACTTC.

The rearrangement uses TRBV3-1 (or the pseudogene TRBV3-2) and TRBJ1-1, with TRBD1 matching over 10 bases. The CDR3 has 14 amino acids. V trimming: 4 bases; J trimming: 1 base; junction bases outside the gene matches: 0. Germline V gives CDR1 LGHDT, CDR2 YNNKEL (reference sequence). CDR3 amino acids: CASSRDRGNTEAFF. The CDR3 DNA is TGTGCCAGCAGCCGGGACAGGGGGAACACTGAAGCTTTCTTT.

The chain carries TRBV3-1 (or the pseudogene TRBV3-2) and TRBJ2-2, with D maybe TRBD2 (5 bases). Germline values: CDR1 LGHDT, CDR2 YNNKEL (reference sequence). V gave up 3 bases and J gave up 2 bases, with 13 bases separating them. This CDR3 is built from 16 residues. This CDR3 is CASSQDWSLNTGELFF. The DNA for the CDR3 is TGTGCCAGCAGCCAGGACTGGTCCCTCAACACCGGGGAGCTGTTTTTT.

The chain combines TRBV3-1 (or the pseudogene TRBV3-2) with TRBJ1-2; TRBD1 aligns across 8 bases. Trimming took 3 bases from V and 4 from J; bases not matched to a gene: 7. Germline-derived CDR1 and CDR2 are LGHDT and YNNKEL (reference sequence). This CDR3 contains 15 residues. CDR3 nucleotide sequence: TGTGCCAGCAGCCACAGGGGGCTTGAATCCTATGGCTACACCTTC. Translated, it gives CASSHRGLESYGYTF.

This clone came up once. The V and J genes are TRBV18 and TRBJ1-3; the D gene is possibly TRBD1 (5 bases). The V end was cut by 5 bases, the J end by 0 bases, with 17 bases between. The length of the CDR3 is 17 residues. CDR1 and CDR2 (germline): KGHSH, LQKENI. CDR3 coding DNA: TGTGCCAGCTCATATGTCGGGGGAACTAGCTCTGGAAACACCATATATTTT. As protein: CASSYVGGTSSGNTIYF.